This is a list of T cell receptor beta chains from one sample in a study of PD-L1 blockade in urothelial cancer. Produced via immunoSEQ multiplex PCR; TCRdb's table is partial and in-frame only. The sample yields about 72,000 clones, around four fifths seen once. This material consisted of PBMCs, taken around atezolizumab (anti-PD-L1) treatment. The receptor set was obtained from a man between 65 and 85 years old with urothelial cancer. Each CDR3 is given with its conserved first and last residue. The D gene is left open where the match is weak. Clone size is shown for a subset of rows, as once, few, many or a class of expanded clone.

TRBV19	TRBD1	21	-	TRBJ1-5	CASKRAAGRNAGTGVYQPQHF	TGTGCCAGTAAGAGGGCAGCGGGGAGGAACGCCGGGACAGGGGTCTATCAGCCCCAGCATTTT
TRBV28	TRBD2	15	-	TRBJ2-1	CASSYSGSPYNEQFF	TGTGCCAGCAGTTATAGCGGGAGCCCCTACAATGAGCAGTTCTTC
TRBV6-1	-	11	few	TRBJ2-7	CASTALEEQYF	TGTGCCAGCACGGCCCTAGAGGAGCAGTACTTC
TRBV7-2	TRBD1	12	-	TRBJ2-7	CASSPGTGAKYF	TGTGCCAGCAGCCCGGGGACAGGGGCTAAGTACTTC
TRBV6-5	-	14	-	TRBJ1-1	CASSDRTGYTEAFF	TGTGCCAGCAGTGACCGCACAGGTTATACTGAAGCTTTCTTT
TRBV28	-	11	-	TRBJ2-1	CASSLANEQFF	TGTGCCAGCAGTTTGGCCAATGAGCAGTTCTTC
TRBV2	-	13	once	TRBJ1-2	CASNNLANYGYTF	TGTGCCAGCAATAATTTAGCTAACTATGGCTACACCTTC
TRBV18	-	13	-	TRBJ1-1	CASSPKGGTEAFF	TGTGCCAGCTCACCGAAAGGGGGAACTGAAGCTTTCTTT
TRBV29-1	-	13	once	TRBJ2-3	CSVEVGGRGTQYF	TGCAGCGTTGAAGTTGGAGGGCGGGGTACGCAGTATTTT
TRBV5-1	TRBD1	15	-	TRBJ2-5	CASSSGTGSRETQYF	TGCGCCAGCAGCTCCGGGACAGGGTCCAGGGAGACCCAGTACTTC
TRBV7-9	TRBD2	15	-	TRBJ2-1	CASSDPSGRSNEQFF	TGTGCCAGCAGCGACCCTAGCGGGAGATCGAATGAGCAGTTCTTC
TRBV5-1	-	15	-	TRBJ2-2	CASTVQVRGTGELFF	TGCGCCAGCACCGTACAGGTCAGGGGCACCGGGGAGCTGTTTTTT
TRBV29-1	-	12	-	TRBJ2-4	CSVFSRQNIQYF	TGCAGCGTTTTTTCCAGGCAAAACATTCAGTACTTC
TRBV15	-	14	-	TRBJ2-5	CATSRGGYKETQYF	TGTGCCACCAGCAGAGGAGGGTATAAAGAGACCCAGTACTTC
TRBV6-5	TRBD2	15	-	TRBJ2-2	CASSPGLAGLGELFF	TGTGCCAGCAGTCCAGGACTAGCGGGACTCGGGGAGCTGTTTTTT
TRBV7-9	-	12	few	TRBJ2-7	CASSLGVYEQYF	TGTGCCAGCAGCTTAGGCGTTTACGAGCAGTACTTC
TRBV11-2	-	15	-	TRBJ2-7	CASSSPRGSPYEQYF	TGTGCCAGCAGCTCACCAAGGGGTAGTCCCTACGAGCAGTACTTC
TRBV2	TRBD1	14	-	TRBJ2-1	CASRGQGRSNEQFF	TGTGCCAGCAGGGGACAGGGGCGCTCCAATGAGCAGTTCTTC
TRBV7-3	-	16	-	TRBJ2-7	CASSLTGGTSSYEQYF	TGTGCCAGCAGCTTAACTGGGGGGACGAGCTCCTACGAGCAGTACTTC
TRBV5-4	-	14	-	TRBJ2-3	CASSFGLRTDTQYF	TGTGCCAGCAGCTTCGGACTCCGCACAGATACGCAGTATTTT
TRBV6-5	TRBD1	13	-	TRBJ1-2	CASSQTGLYGYTF	TGTGCCAGCAGCCAGACAGGGTTGTATGGCTACACCTTC
TRBV18	TRBD2	16	-	TRBJ2-5	CASSQLGSGIQETQYF	TGTGCCAGCTCACAATTAGGTAGCGGGATACAAGAGACCCAGTACTTC
TRBV19	-	14	-	TRBJ2-3	CASSPRTRTDTQYF	TGTGCCAGTAGTCCAAGAACTAGAACAGATACGCAGTATTTT
TRBV27	TRBD1	15	-	TRBJ2-7	CASSFSGTGSYEQYF	TGTGCCAGCAGTTTCTCCGGGACAGGGTCGTACGAGCAGTACTTC
TRBV9	TRBD1	14	-	TRBJ2-4	CASSATGSSDIQYF	TGTGCCAGCAGCGCGACAGGGAGTTCGGACATTCAGTACTTC
TRBV29-1	-	13	-	TRBJ2-3	CSVDEALSDTQYF	TGCAGCGTTGACGAAGCCCTCTCAGATACGCAGTATTTT
TRBV5-1	-	14	-	TRBJ2-5	CASGSVGGLETQYF	TGCGCCAGCGGTTCCGTTGGGGGGTTGGAGACCCAGTACTTC
TRBV19	-	16	-	TRBJ2-4	CASSIPGRLAKNIQYF	TGTGCCAGTAGTATCCCCGGGAGATTGGCCAAAAACATTCAGTACTTC
TRBV7-3	-	13	-	TRBJ2-3	CASRAGSTDTQYF	TGTGCCAGCAGGGCAGGGAGCACAGATACGCAGTATTTT
TRBV5-6	-	15	-	TRBJ1-5	CASSLVAEVGQPQHF	TGTGCCAGCAGCTTGGTCGCGGAAGTCGGACAGCCCCAGCATTTT
TRBV7-9	TRBD2	16	-	TRBJ2-2	CASSGLAGDRERELFF	TGTGCCAGCAGCGGACTAGCGGGAGACCGCGAACGGGAGCTGTTTTTT
TRBV6-5	-	15	-	TRBJ1-3	CASRSSGASGNTIYF	TGTGCCAGCAGGTCGTCAGGGGCCTCTGGAAACACCATATATTTT
TRBV5-1	-	15	-	TRBJ2-3	CASSLTLSGADTQYF	TGCGCCAGCAGCCTGACTTTATCCGGGGCAGATACGCAGTATTTT
TRBV2	TRBD2	16	-	TRBJ2-7	CASSELIAGVGIEQYF	TGTGCCAGCAGTGAATTGATAGCGGGAGTAGGCATAGAGCAGTACTTC
TRBV27	TRBD1	13	-	TRBJ1-2	CASRGQKNYGYTF	TGTGCCAGCAGGGGACAGAAAAACTATGGCTACACCTTC
TRBV4-2	-	15	-	TRBJ1-2	CASSPNQGLQLGYTF	TGTGCCAGCAGCCCTAACCAGGGGCTACAACTGGGCTACACCTTC
TRBV5-6	TRBD1	16	few	TRBJ1-2	CASSLAGTGTGDGYTF	TGTGCCAGCAGCTTGGCCGGAACCGGGACAGGGGATGGCTACACCTTC
TRBV7-9	TRBD2	14	-	TRBJ2-5	CASRPGLAEETQYF	TGTGCCAGCAGGCCGGGACTAGCGGAAGAGACCCAGTACTTC
TRBV11-2	TRBD1	15	-	TRBJ2-5	CASSLVGTGEETQYF	TGTGCCAGCAGCTTAGTCGGGACAGGGGAAGAGACCCAGTACTTC
TRBV5-1	TRBD2	16	-	TRBJ2-3	CASSFQTSVFTDTQYF	TGCGCCAGCAGCTTTCAAACTAGCGTGTTCACAGATACGCAGTATTTT
TRBV7-2	TRBD1	16	-	TRBJ1-2	CASSDRDRGRLGGYTF	TGTGCCAGCAGCGACCGGGACAGGGGGCGCTTGGGGGGCTACACCTTC
TRBV6-5	-	14	-	TRBJ2-2	CASSYPGGQGRLFF	TGTGCCAGCAGTTACCCAGGCGGGCAGGGGCGGCTGTTTTTT
TRBV6-1	-	15	-	TRBJ2-1	CASSPGETNYNEQFF	TGTGCCAGCAGCCCGGGGGAGACCAATTACAATGAGCAGTTCTTC
TRBV19	TRBD1	19	-	TRBJ2-3	CASSRTGTGNLGGTDTQYF	TGTGCCAGTAGTCGAACCGGGACAGGGAATCTGGGGGGCACAGATACGCAGTATTTT
TRBV11-1	TRBD1	12	few	TRBJ1-2	CASSSTGDGYTF	TGTGCCAGCAGCTCAACAGGGGATGGCTACACCTTC
TRBV7-3	-	13	few	TRBJ1-1	CASRRDWNTEAFF	TGTGCCAGCAGGCGGGATTGGAACACTGAAGCTTTCTTT
TRBV21-1	-	19	-	TRBJ1-5	CASSKYKAGGTRSNQPQHF	TGTGCCAGCAGCAAATACAAGGCAGGGGGCACGAGGAGCAATCAGCCCCAGCATTTT
TRBV5-1	-	16	-	TRBJ1-6	CASSFVQSSYNSPLHF	TGCGCCAGCAGCTTTGTACAGAGCTCCTATAATTCACCCCTCCACTTT
TRBV6-5	TRBD1	14	once	TRBJ2-2	CASSLTGVGGELFF	TGTGCCAGCAGTTTGACAGGGGTAGGAGGGGAGCTGTTTTTT
TRBV6-1	TRBD2	15	-	TRBJ2-2	CATLGLARVTRELFF	TGTGCCACCCTGGGACTAGCTCGGGTCACCCGGGAGCTGTTTTTT
TRBV2	TRBD2	14	-	TRBJ2-7	CASRLAGGSYEQYF	TGTGCCAGCAGGTTGGCGGGGGGGTCCTACGAGCAGTACTTC
TRBV6-6	-	15	-	TRBJ2-1	CASSYGLAKINEQFF	TGTGCCAGCAGTTACGGCCTAGCTAAGATAAATGAGCAGTTCTTC
TRBV5-1	-	15	-	TRBJ2-1	CASSFALRSVNEQFF	TGCGCCAGCAGCTTCGCGTTGAGGTCGGTGAATGAGCAGTTCTTC
TRBV18	TRBD1	14	-	TRBJ1-1	CASSPGTAGTEAFF	TGTGCCAGCTCACCTGGGACAGCGGGCACTGAAGCTTTCTTT
TRBV5-1	TRBD2	16	once	TRBJ2-2	CASSLSGRADTGELFF	TGCGCCAGCAGCCTTAGCGGGAGGGCCGACACCGGGGAGCTGTTTTTT
TRBV11-2	TRBD2	15	-	TRBJ2-7	CASSQGLAGAYEQYF	TGTGCCAGCAGCCAAGGACTAGCGGGAGCCTACGAGCAGTACTTC
TRBV15	-	16	-	TRBJ2-5	CATSRGGSRNGETQYF	TGTGCCACCAGCAGAGGGGGCAGCCGGAACGGAGAGACCCAGTACTTC
TRBV9	TRBD1	16	-	TRBJ1-1	CASSGQGLGVGTEAFF	TGTGCCAGCAGCGGACAGGGATTGGGGGTTGGTACTGAAGCTTTCTTT